This TCR beta chain is from a study of blood T cell repertoires in COVID-19. Background on the study: Collection of acute and convalescent COVID-19 samples took place in the United States, Italy and Spain.

From germline, CDR1 is SGDLS and CDR2 YYNGEE. This CDR3 is 14 amino acids long. The V gene lost 1 base and the J gene lost 3 bases, with 10 bases spanning the gap. Per the original data handling: Reference gene primer amplification gave estimated nucleated cell counts. Sequencing was performed with immunoSEQ multiplex PCR; in TCRdb, only in-frame clones are kept and a portion is missing. V, J and clone size derive from that table, while D and trimming were established from the DNA sequence. The data hold around 120,000 clones, with around 91% observed a single time. This receptor was obtained from a woman aged 60-75 years with COVID-19, enrolled during active disease. The sequencing input was peripheral blood. The V and J genes are TRBV9 and TRBJ1-1, with D perhaps TRBD1 (5 bases). CDR3: CASSVLTGYTEAFF. In DNA, the CDR3 is TGTGCCAGCAGCGTACTCACAGGATACACTGAAGCTTTCTTT.